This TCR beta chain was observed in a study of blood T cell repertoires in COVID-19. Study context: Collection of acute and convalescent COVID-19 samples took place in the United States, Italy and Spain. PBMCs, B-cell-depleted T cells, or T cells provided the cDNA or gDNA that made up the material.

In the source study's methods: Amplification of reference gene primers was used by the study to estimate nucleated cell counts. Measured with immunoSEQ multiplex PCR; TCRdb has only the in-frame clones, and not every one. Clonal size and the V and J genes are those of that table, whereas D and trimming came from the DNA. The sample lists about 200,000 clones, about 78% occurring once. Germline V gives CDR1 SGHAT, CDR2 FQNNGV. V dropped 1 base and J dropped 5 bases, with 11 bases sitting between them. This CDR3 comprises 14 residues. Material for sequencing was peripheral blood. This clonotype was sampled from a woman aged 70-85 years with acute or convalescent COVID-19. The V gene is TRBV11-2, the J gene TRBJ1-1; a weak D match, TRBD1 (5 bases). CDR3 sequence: CASSLVPGGTEAFF. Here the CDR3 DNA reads TGTGCCAGCAGCTTAGTGCCCGGGGGTACTGAAGCTTTCTTT. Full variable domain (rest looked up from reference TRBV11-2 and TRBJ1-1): EAGVAQSPRYKIIEKRQSVAFWCNPISGHATLYWYQQILGQGPKLLIQFQNNGVVDDSQLPKDRFSAERLKGVDSTLKIQPAKLEDSAVYLCASSLVPGGTEAFFGQGTRLTVV.